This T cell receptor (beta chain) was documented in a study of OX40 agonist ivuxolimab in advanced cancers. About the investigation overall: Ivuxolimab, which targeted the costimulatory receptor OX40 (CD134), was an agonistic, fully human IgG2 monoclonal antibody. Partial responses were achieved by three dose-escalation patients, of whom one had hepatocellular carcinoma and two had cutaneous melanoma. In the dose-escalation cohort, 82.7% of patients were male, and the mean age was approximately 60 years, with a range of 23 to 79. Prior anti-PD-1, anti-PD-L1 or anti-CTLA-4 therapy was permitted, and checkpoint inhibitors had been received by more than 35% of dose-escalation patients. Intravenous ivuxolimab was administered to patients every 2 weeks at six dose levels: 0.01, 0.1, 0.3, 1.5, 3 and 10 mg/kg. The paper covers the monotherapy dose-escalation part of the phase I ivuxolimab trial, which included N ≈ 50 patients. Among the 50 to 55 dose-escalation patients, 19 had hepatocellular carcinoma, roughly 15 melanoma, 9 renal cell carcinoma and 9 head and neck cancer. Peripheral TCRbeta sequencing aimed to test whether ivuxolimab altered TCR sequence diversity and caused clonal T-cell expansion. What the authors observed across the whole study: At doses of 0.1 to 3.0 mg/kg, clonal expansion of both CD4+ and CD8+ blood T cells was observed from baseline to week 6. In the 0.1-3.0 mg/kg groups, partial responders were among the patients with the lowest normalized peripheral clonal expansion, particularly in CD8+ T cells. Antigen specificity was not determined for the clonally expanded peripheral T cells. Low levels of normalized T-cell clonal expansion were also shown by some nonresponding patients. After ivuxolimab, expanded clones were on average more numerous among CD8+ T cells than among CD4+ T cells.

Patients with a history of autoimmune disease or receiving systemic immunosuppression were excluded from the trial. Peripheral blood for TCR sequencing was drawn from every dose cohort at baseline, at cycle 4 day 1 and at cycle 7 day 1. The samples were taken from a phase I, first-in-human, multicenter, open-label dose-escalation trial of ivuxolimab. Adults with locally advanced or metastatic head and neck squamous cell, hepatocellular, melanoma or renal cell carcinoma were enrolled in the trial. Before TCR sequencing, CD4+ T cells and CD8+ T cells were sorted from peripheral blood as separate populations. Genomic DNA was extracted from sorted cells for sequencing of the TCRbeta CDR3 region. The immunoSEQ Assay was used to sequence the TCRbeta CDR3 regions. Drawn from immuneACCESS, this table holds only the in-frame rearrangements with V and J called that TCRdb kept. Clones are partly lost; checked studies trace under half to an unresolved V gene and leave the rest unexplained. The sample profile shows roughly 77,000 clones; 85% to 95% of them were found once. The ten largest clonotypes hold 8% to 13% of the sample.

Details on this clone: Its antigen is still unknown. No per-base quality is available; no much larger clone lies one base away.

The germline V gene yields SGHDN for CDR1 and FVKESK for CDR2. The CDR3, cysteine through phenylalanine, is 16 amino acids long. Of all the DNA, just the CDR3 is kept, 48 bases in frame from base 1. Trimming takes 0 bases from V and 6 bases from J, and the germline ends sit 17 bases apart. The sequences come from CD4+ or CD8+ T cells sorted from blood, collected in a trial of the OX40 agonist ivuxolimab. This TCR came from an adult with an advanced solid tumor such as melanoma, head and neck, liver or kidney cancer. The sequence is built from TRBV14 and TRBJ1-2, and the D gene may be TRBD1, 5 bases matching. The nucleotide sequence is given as TGTGCCAGCAGCCAAGATTCAGGGCAGGCTCTACATGGCTACACCTTC. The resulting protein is CASSQDSGQALHGYTF.